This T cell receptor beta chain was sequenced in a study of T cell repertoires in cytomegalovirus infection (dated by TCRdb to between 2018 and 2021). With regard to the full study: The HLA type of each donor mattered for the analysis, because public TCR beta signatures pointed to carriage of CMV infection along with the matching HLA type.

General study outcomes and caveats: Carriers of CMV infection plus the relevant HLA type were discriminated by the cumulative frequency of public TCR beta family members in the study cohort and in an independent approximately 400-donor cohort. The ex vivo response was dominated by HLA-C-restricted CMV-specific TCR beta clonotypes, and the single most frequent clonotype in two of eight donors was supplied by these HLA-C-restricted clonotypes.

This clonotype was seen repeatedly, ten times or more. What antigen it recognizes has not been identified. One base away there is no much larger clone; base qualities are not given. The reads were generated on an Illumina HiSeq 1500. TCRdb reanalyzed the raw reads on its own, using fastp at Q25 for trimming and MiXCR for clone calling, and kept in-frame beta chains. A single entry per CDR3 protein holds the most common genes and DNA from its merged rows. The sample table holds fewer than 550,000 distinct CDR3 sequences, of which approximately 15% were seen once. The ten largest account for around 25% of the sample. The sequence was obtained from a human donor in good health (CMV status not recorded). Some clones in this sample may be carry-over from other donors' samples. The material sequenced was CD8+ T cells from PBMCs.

The nucleotides read TGTGCCACCACGGACGGGCCCGAAGCTAACACTGAAGCTTTCTTT. Its protein is CATTDGPEANTEAFF. The sequence joins TRBV19 to TRBJ1-1, with the D gene not confidently named. From cysteine to phenylalanine, the CDR3 is 15 amino acids long. Left in the record is the CDR3 DNA by itself, 45 bases read in frame from the first base. The trim is 10 bases for V and 2 bases for J, with a gap of 20 bases between the germline ends. CDR1 and CDR2, looked up from the germline V gene (reference sequence), are LNHDA and SQIVND.